This passage covers 23 T cell receptor beta chains from one sample sequenced in a study of cytomegalovirus exposure and HLA in healthy donors. Sequenced by immunoSEQ multiplex PCR; TCRdb stores in-frame clones only, minus some. The table includes around 150,000 clones, approximately 84% detected once. The sequenced sample was PBMCs. These receptors originate from a man aged 25-40 years in good health and CMV-seropositive.

V gene TRBV6-6 combines with J gene TRBJ1-1; the match to TRBD1 covers 9 bases. Trimming removed 6 bases from V and 10 bases from J; junction bases left unmatched: 6. Germline CDR1 and CDR2: MNHNY and SVGAGI (reference sequence). The CDR3 extends over 12 amino acids. The CDR3 nucleotides are TGTGCCAGCAGCACCGGGACAGGGCGAGCTTTCTTT. Encoded protein: CASSTGTGRAFF.

V gene TRBV19 combines with J gene TRBJ2-1, with 9 bases matching TRBD2. Losses at the gene ends were 5 bases for V and 7 bases for J; bases not matched to a gene: 6. The CDR3 has 14 residues. The germline gives CDR1 LNHDA, CDR2 SQIVND (reference sequence). The CDR3 loop reads CASSGLAGTNEQFF. The CDR3 DNA reads TGTGCCAGTAGTGGGCTAGCGGGAACTAATGAGCAGTTCTTC.

V is TRBV6-5 and J is TRBJ1-1; D unclear. Trimming removed 1 base at V and 4 bases at J, with 7 bases between. The CDR3 covers 13 residues. Germline V lookup: CDR1 MNHEY, CDR2 SVGAGI. Here the CDR3 reads CASSYLMSTEAFF. CDR3 bases: TGTGCCAGCAGTTACTTGATGAGCACTGAAGCTTTCTTT.

This clone was recorded only once. The rearrangement uses TRBV6-5 and TRBJ2-5, with D possibly TRBD1 on 5 matching bases. The V end lost 5 bases, the J end lost 5 bases, and 12 bases lay between the germline ends. The CDR3 loop spans 13 amino acids. CDR1 and CDR2 (germline): MNHEY, SVGAGI. The CDR3 loop reads CASSALGQETQYF. In DNA, the CDR3 is TGTGCCAGCAGTGCCCTGGGGCAGGAGACCCAGTACTTC.

The rearrangement links TRBV6-5 to TRBJ2-7; TRBD2 might be the D (5 bases). The CDR3 is made up of 14 amino acids. Germline-derived CDR1 and CDR2 are MNHEY and SVGAGI. Trimming left V 2 bases short and J 3 bases short, with 11 bases between. The CDR3 loop reads CASSYLATDYEQYF. The DNA for the CDR3 is TGTGCCAGCAGTTACCTAGCAACGGACTACGAGCAGTACTTC.

Worth noting for this clone: One end of the junction fails to match germline, which may point to a read error. This sequence joins TRBV6-4 and TRBJ2-7; a possible D gene is TRBD2 (6 bases). Per the germline V gene, CDR1 is MRHNA and CDR2 is SNTAGT. CDR3 length equals 10 residues. The CDR3 spells CASPGADSDF. The CDR3 DNA follows: TGTGCCAGCCCGGGAGCGGACTCGGACTTC.

The rearrangement uses TRBV19 and TRBJ1-2, with 10 bases fitting TRBD1. The CDR3 is made up of 13 amino acids. V trimming: 6 bases; J trimming: 9 bases; junction bases outside the gene matches: 7. CDR1 and CDR2 (germline): LNHDA, SQIVND (reference sequence). The CDR3 DNA follows: TGTGCCAGTAGGGTAGACAGGGGGCAGAGCTACACCTTC. It codes for CASRVDRGQSYTF.

CDR3 DNA: TGCGCCAGCAGCTTGGCCCAAGACAGGTTATCTGGCTACACCTTC. Its protein product is CASSLAQDRLSGYTF. The chain couples TRBV5-1 to TRBJ1-2; a weak D match, TRBD1 (6 bases). The CDR3 length is 15 residues. Germline V gene data show CDR1 as SGHRS and CDR2 as YFSETQ. V shed 0 bases and J shed 7 bases, with 16 bases lying between them.

In its sample, this clone was seen many times. J is TRBJ2-3 and V is TRBV6-5; D call uncertain. Germline V gene sequence: CDR1 MNHEY, CDR2 SVGAGI. This CDR3 comprises 11 residues. Trimming took 8 bases from V and 5 from J, leaving 8 bases between them. The CDR3 is CASGTRDTQYF. CDR3 DNA sequence: TGTGCCAGCGGTACACGAGATACGCAGTATTTT.

The chain couples TRBV5-1 to TRBJ2-5; D is possibly TRBD1 (7 bases). Germline-derived CDR1 and CDR2 are SGHRS and YFSETQ. V lost 4 bases and J 2 bases, leaving 18 bases between the germline ends. The CDR3 is 16 residues long. The CDR3 loop is CASSPTRTGLQETQYF. For the CDR3, the DNA is TGCGCCAGCAGCCCGACCCGGACAGGACTACAAGAGACCCAGTACTTC.

This clone has just a few counts. V gene TRBV7-8 combines with J gene TRBJ2-7; 15 positions agree with TRBD2. Germline-derived CDR1 and CDR2 are SGHVS and FQNEAQ. The CDR3 contains 15 residues. V lost 5 bases to trimming and J lost 5 bases; unmatched junction nucleotides: 4. The CDR3 here is CASSPWTSGGDEQYF. CDR3 DNA sequence: TGTGCCAGCAGCCCATGGACTAGCGGGGGGGACGAGCAGTACTTC.

This CDR3 reads CASSLGTSNTGELFF. The CDR3 DNA is TGTGCCAGCAGCCTCGGGACTTCGAACACCGGGGAGCTGTTTTTT. This chain joins TRBV5-4 and TRBJ2-2; TRBD2 might be the D (6 bases). CDR1 is SGHNT and CDR2 is YYREEE in the germline V gene (reference sequence). This CDR3 region has 15 residues. Deletions cut 4 bases from V and 0 bases from J, with 10 bases between.

This chain connects TRBV2 to TRBJ1-1; 7 nucleotides agree with TRBD1. This CDR3 is built from 15 residues. Germline V lookup: CDR1 SNHLY, CDR2 FYNNEI. J gave up 1 base and V 1 base, and 3 bases lay outside the gene matches. As DNA, the CDR3 is TGTGCCAGCAGTGAAGGGAACAGGGGGAACACTGAAGCTTTCTTT. Encoded protein: CASSEGNRGNTEAFF. The variable domain in full, with the rest retrieved from reference TRBV2 and TRBJ1-1, is EPEVTQTPSHQVTQMGQEVILRCVPISNHLYFYWYRQILGQKVEFLVSFYNNEISEKSEIFDDQFSVERPDGSNFTLKIRSTKLEDSAMYFCASSEGNRGNTEAFFGQGTRLTVV.

For the CDR3, the DNA is TGTGCCAGCGGGACATACTATGGCTACACCTTC. This translates into CASGTYYGYTF. The chain combines TRBV6-5 with TRBJ1-2, with D possibly TRBD1 on 6 matching bases. The germline CDR1 and CDR2 sequences are MNHEY and SVGAGI. CDR3 length: 11 residues. The V and J ends lost 8 bases and 3 bases respectively, with 7 bases between them.

The V and J genes are TRBV5-1 and TRBJ2-1, with D maybe TRBD1 (6 bases). The CDR3 is made up of 16 amino acids. Germline assignment: CDR1 SGHRS and CDR2 YFSETQ. Trimming cost V 0 bases and J 9 bases, with 19 bases left between them. CDR3 sequence: CASSLDVRGRSGEQFF. The CDR3 coding sequence is TGCGCCAGCAGCTTGGATGTCAGGGGAAGGTCAGGTGAGCAGTTCTTC.

The V call is TRBV5-8, the J call TRBJ2-1; possibly TRBD2 for D (6 bases). This CDR3 has 16 residues. V lost 0 bases, J lost 2 bases, and 12 bases lay in between. The germline V gene has CDR1 SGHTS and CDR2 YDEGEE. CDR3 residues: CASSLDVSGPYNEQFF. CDR3 in DNA: TGTGCCAGCAGCTTGGATGTTAGCGGACCCTACAATGAGCAGTTCTTC.

In the case of this clone: It may be a read error: a sequence one base away is much more abundant. At the DNA level, this CDR3 is encoded by other sequences in the same sample as well. The V gene is TRBV7-2, the J gene TRBJ1-1; TRBD1 matches at 8 bases. The ends lost 3 bases at V and 4 bases at J; junction bases unmatched: 1. Germline V gene sequence: CDR1 SGHTA, CDR2 FQGNSA. CDR3 length: 13 amino acids. CDR3 coding DNA: TGTGCCAGCAGCTTTACAGGGGGCACTGAAGCTTTCTTT. Residues: CASSFTGGTEAFF.

V is TRBV6-5 and J is TRBJ1-2, with D tentatively TRBD1 (5 bases). Germline assignment: CDR1 MNHEY and CDR2 SVGAGI. This CDR3 region has 13 residues. The V end was cut by 5 bases, the J end by 2 bases, with 9 bases between. CDR3 DNA: TGTGCCAGCAGTAGCTACAGGAACTATGGCTACACCTTC. It encodes CASSSYRNYGYTF.

About this clone itself: Other DNA sequences in the sample encode the same CDR3. This chain joins TRBV5-1 and TRBJ1-1; TRBD1 matches at 7 bases. The germline CDR1 and CDR2 sequences are SGHRS and YFSETQ. This CDR3 has 12 amino acids. The V and J ends lost 1 base and 6 bases, in that order; junction bases with no gene match: 0. CDR3 in amino acids: CASSLQGAEAFF. The CDR3 DNA reads as TGCGCCAGCAGCTTGCAGGGGGCTGAAGCTTTCTTT.

J is TRBJ2-5 and V is TRBV10-3, with 8 bases aligning to TRBD1. The CDR3 contains 15 residues. V lost 10 bases, J lost 9 bases, and 19 bases stayed unmatched. Germline V lookup: CDR1 ENHRY, CDR2 SYGVKD. CDR3 residues: CANSPGTGVQGAQYF. The DNA for the CDR3 is TGTGCCAACTCACCCGGGACAGGCGTTCAGGGGGCCCAGTACTTC.

V is TRBV5-6 and J is TRBJ2-3, with a tentative D call TRBD2 (5 bases). Germline CDR1 SGHDT, CDR2 YYEEEE. V lost 4 bases, J lost 0 bases, and 12 bases lay in between. The CDR3 loop spans 15 amino acids. The CDR3 DNA sequence: TGTGCCAGCAGCGGACGGACTGGGAGCACAGATACGCAGTATTTT. Residues: CASSGRTGSTDTQYF.

The chain uses TRBV11-2 and TRBJ2-7, with D possibly matching TRBD2 (5 bases). Trimming took 6 bases from V and 0 from J, leaving 15 bases between them. Per the germline V gene, CDR1 is SGHAT and CDR2 is FQNNGV. This CDR3 spans 15 amino acids. CDR3 nucleotides: TGTGCCAGCAGACTTCTAGTTGGGAGCTCCTACGAGCAGTACTTC. It translates to CASRLLVGSSYEQYF.

The rearrangement links TRBV7-8 to TRBJ2-2, with 7 positions matching TRBD1. This CDR3 contains 17 residues. Per germline, CDR1 SGHVS and CDR2 FQNEAQ. J lost 6 bases, V lost 5 bases, and 15 bases had no gene match. CDR3 coding DNA: TGTGCCAGCAGCATATCGGGACAGACCTCTTCGGCCGGGGAGCTGTTTTTT. Its translation is CASSISGQTSSAGELFF.